The 32 T cell receptor beta chains below were found in one sample sequenced in a study of T cells in Graves' hyperthyroidism and ophthalmopathy. Regions amplified from RNA transcripts were the TCR beta CDR3 regions. An initial round of RT-PCR targeting the TCR CDR3 relied on the HTBI primer set. MiXCR, applied by TCRdb to the multiplex PCR reads, yields one record per CDR3 protein. The table records some 500,000 distinct CDR3 sequences, approximately 25% of them present only once. The specimen sequenced was blood. These receptors came from a woman aged 30 to 39 with Graves' ophthalmopathy.

A few counts support this clonotype. The chain is built from TRBV29-1 and TRBJ1-2; D perhaps matches TRBD1 (6 bases). This CDR3 is 16 amino acids long. Trimming removed 4 bases from V and 4 bases from J, with 22 bases in between. Germline V CDR1 and CDR2: SQVTM, ANQGSEA. The CDR3 bases are TGCAGCGTTGTGGGGGGGCAGGGCCTTTTTTCCTATGGCTACACCTTC. It is translated as CSVVGGQGLFSYGYTF.

This clonotype was seen a few times. The chain couples TRBV2 to TRBJ1-2; TRBD1 matches at 10 bases. Losses at the gene ends were 7 bases for V and 3 bases for J; bases not matched to a gene: 2. Germline CDR1 and CDR2: SNHLY and FYNNEI. This CDR3 region has 13 residues. DNA for the CDR3: TGTGCCAGCAAGGGGACAGGGGACTATGGCTACACCTTC. As protein: CASKGTGDYGYTF.

The sample holds many counts of this clonotype. V gene TRBV6-1 combines with J gene TRBJ1-6; D is possibly TRBD1 (5 bases). The CDR3 extends over 18 amino acids. Germline CDR1 MNHNS, CDR2 SASEGT. V gave up 5 bases and J gave up 0 bases, with 17 bases separating them. CDR3 DNA: TGTGCCAGCAGTCGAAGGGACGGACCTAGCTCCTATAATTCACCCCTCCACTTT. Translated, it gives CASSRRDGPSSYNSPLHF.

This clonotype was seen at least ten times. A much larger clone lies a single base off, so this may be a read error. The chain has TRBV6-1 and TRBJ2-3; either TRBD1 or TRBD2 may fit D (6 bases each). Germline V gene sequence: CDR1 MNHNS, CDR2 SASEGT. Trimming took off 2 bases at V and 2 bases at J, with 14 bases between the two ends. The CDR3 is 16 amino acids. The CDR3: CASSERGVRDTDTQYF. The CDR3, as DNA: TGTGCCAGCAGTGAAAGGGGGGTAAGGGACACAGATACGCAGTATTTT.

This clonotype was seen ten or more times. The chain combines TRBV9 with TRBJ2-7, with 10 bases identical to TRBD2. This CDR3 comprises 16 residues. CDR1 and CDR2 (germline): SGDLS, YYNGEE. Trimming took 4 bases from V and 2 from J; bases not matched to a gene: 9. CDR3 protein: CASSPVGLATTYEQYF. The CDR3 DNA reads TGTGCCAGCAGCCCTGTGGGACTAGCGACTACCTACGAGCAGTACTTC.

This clonotype appeared many times. The chain combines TRBV6-1 with TRBJ2-6; perhaps TRBD1 as D (5 bases). Trimming stripped 6 bases from V and 0 bases from J, with 9 bases between. Germline V lookup: CDR1 MNHNS, CDR2 SASEGT. The CDR3 spans 15 residues. The CDR3 reads CASREQVSGANVLTF. DNA for the CDR3: TGTGCCAGCAGGGAACAGGTCTCTGGGGCCAACGTCCTGACTTTC.

In this sample, this clonotype turned up many times. The rearrangement links TRBV5-1 to TRBJ2-5, with D hard to call. CDR3 size: 13 residues. Germline loops: CDR1 SGHRS, CDR2 YFSETQ. Trimming cost V 4 bases and J 5 bases, with 12 bases left between them. The CDR3 region is CASSPPLGETQYF. CDR3 in DNA: TGCGCCAGCAGCCCACCCTTGGGGGAGACCCAGTACTTC.

This clonotype has at least ten counts. This chain connects TRBV4-2 to TRBJ1-5, with TRBD1 matching over 9 bases. Germline V gives CDR1 LGHNA, CDR2 YNFKEQ. The CDR3 is 17 residues long. The V segment lost 3 bases and the J segment 5 bases; nucleotides outside the gene matches: 11. This chain's CDR3 is CASSHYGQGRGDQPQHF. CDR3 bases: TGTGCCAGCAGCCATTATGGACAGGGGAGAGGAGATCAGCCCCAGCATTTT.

The chain links TRBV12-3 or TRBV12-4 to TRBJ2-3; D unclear. The germline V and J ends were trimmed by 0 bases and 6 bases, with 10 bases remaining between them. This CDR3 is built from 14 residues. CDR3 region: CASSLAPLMDTQYF. The CDR3 nucleotides read TGTGCCAGCAGTTTAGCTCCCCTTATGGATACGCAGTATTTT.

This chain connects TRBV11-2 to TRBJ1-4, with D possibly being TRBD1 (5 bases). The CDR3 loop spans 17 amino acids. Germline assignment: CDR1 SGHAT and CDR2 FQNNGV. The V gene lost 1 base and the J gene lost 7 bases, with 19 bases spanning the gap. The CDR3 coding sequence is TGTGCCAGCAGCTTAGGGGCAGGGCGGGTATATAGTGAAAAACTGTTTTTT. As protein: CASSLGAGRVYSEKLFF.

This clonotype was counted ten times or more. V gene TRBV7-6 combines with J gene TRBJ1-2; 10 positions match TRBD1. This CDR3 comprises 17 residues. Looked up from germline, CDR1 is SGHVS and CDR2 is FNYEAQ. V shed 0 bases, J shed 7 bases, and the junction held 11 bases outside the gene matches. The CDR3 region is CASSLAGGGTGAAGYTF. The CDR3, as DNA: TGTGCCAGCAGCTTAGCGGGTGGGGGGACAGGGGCGGCTGGCTACACCTTC.

The rearrangement links TRBV10-3 to TRBJ1-2, with 7 bases that match TRBD1. Trimming cost V 8 bases and J 4 bases; bases outside gene matches: 19. CDR3 size: 17 residues. Germline V gene lookup returns CDR1 ENHRY and CDR2 SYGVKD. The CDR3 reads CAICLSTGFMKVYGYTF. The CDR3 DNA reads as TGTGCCATCTGTTTGTCGACAGGGTTTATGAAAGTCTATGGCTACACCTTC.

This chain links TRBV12-3 or TRBV12-4 with TRBJ1-5; tentative D call: TRBD1 (6 bases). V lost 3 bases and J 1 base, leaving 19 bases between the germline ends. This CDR3 contains 18 residues. The CDR3 DNA is TGTGCCAGCAGTTTTGACTATTGGGCAGGACAGAGCAATCAGCCCCAGCATTTT. As protein: CASSFDYWAGQSNQPQHF.

This clonotype was seen only a few times. This chain joins TRBV28 and TRBJ2-5; 7 bases are a match to TRBD1. This CDR3 is built from 15 residues. Germline V gene sequence: CDR1 MDHEN, CDR2 SYDVKM. The J segment lost 4 bases and the V segment lost 6 bases, leaving 11 bases of the junction unmatched. In nucleotides, the CDR3 is TGTGCCAGCAGCCTCGGGACAGTGGCTTTAGAGACCCAGTACTTC. This codes for CASSLGTVALETQYF.

This clonotype was counted many times. The chain joins TRBV11-2 to TRBJ2-5, with 9 bases aligning to TRBD2. V trimming: 1 base; J trimming: 3 bases; junction bases outside the gene matches: 6. This CDR3 comprises 16 residues. Germline V gene sequence: CDR1 SGHAT, CDR2 FQNNGV. This CDR3 reads CASSLVDLAGKETQYF. DNA for the CDR3: TGTGCCAGCAGCTTAGTGGACCTAGCGGGGAAAGAGACCCAGTACTTC.

The table lists this clonotype with a few counts. The rearrangement joins TRBV20-1 to TRBJ1-1, with a tentative D call TRBD1 (6 bases). V lost 6 bases to trimming and J lost 2 bases, with 10 bases between them. The CDR3 loop spans 12 amino acids. From germline, CDR1 is DFQATT and CDR2 SNEGSKA (reference sequence). The CDR3 region is CSASDSNTEAFF. Written as DNA, the CDR3 is TGCAGTGCCTCGGACAGTAACACTGAAGCTTTCTTT.

In DNA form, the CDR3 reads TGTGCCAGCAGCTTAGCTTACAGGGGCGCGTACCAAGAGACCCAGTACTTC. Protein: CASSLAYRGAYQETQYF. The V gene is TRBV7-2, the J gene TRBJ2-5; 7 nucleotides align to TRBD1. With 0 bases clipped from V and 0 bases from J, the junction kept 7 bases outside the gene matches. CDR3 length equals 17 residues. Germline CDR1 is SGHTA and CDR2 is FQGNSA.

This clonotype appeared a few times. The chain links TRBV12-3 or TRBV12-4 to TRBJ1-5; D might be TRBD1 (5 bases). The V gene lost 5 bases and the J gene lost 7 bases, with 12 bases spanning the gap. CDR3 size: 13 residues. CDR3 protein: CASSHDSGQPQHF. The CDR3 coding sequence is TGTGCCAGCAGTCACGACAGCGGGCAGCCCCAGCATTTT.

This clonotype has at least ten counts. V usage is TRBV20-1 and J usage is TRBJ2-5, with 8 bases that match TRBD1. Germline V gives CDR1 DFQATT, CDR2 SNEGSKA (reference sequence). The CDR3 sequence is 14 residues long. V was pared by 2 bases and J by 4 bases, with 6 bases of the junction left unmatched. The CDR3 loop reads CSARPATGVETQYF. The CDR3 DNA follows: TGCAGTGCTAGACCGGCGACAGGGGTAGAGACCCAGTACTTC.

This clonotype has at least ten counts. This chain uses TRBV6-2 or TRBV6-3 with TRBJ1-1; D is unclear. CDR1 and CDR2 from the germline V gene are MNHEY and SVGEGT. Trimming pared 5 bases from V and 7 bases from J, leaving 11 bases between. The CDR3 extends over 12 amino acids. CDR3 protein: CASSKTGFEAFF. Here the CDR3 DNA reads TGTGCCAGCAGTAAAACGGGATTTGAAGCTTTCTTT.

This clonotype was picked up many times. The chain links TRBV7-2 to TRBJ2-4, with TRBD1 matching 7 bases. The CDR3 length is 15 residues. The V segment lost 4 bases and the J segment 5 bases; nucleotides outside the gene matches: 8. Per the germline V gene, CDR1 is SGHTA and CDR2 is FQGNSA. The CDR3 DNA reads TGTGCCAGCAGCTCTGACAGGGAAGCTCAAAACATTCAGTACTTC. Amino acids: CASSSDREAQNIQYF.

This clonotype was detected ten times or more. The chain is built from TRBV6-5 and TRBJ1-2, with 7 positions matching TRBD1. The CDR3 has 13 residues. Germline CDR1 MNHEY, CDR2 SVGAGI. The V and J ends lost 6 bases and 3 bases, in that order; junction bases with no gene match: 4. This CDR3 is CASSPTGHYGYTF. The DNA for the CDR3 is TGTGCCAGCAGCCCGACAGGGCACTATGGCTACACCTTC.

The J gene is TRBJ1-2, the V gene TRBV3-1; TRBD1 matches at 8 bases. The CDR3 covers 14 residues. Trimming took 1 base from V and 4 from J; bases not matched to a gene: 2. Per the germline V gene, CDR1 is LGHDT and CDR2 is YNNKEL (reference sequence). CDR3 residues: CASSQGGTGYGYTF. CDR3 nucleotides: TGTGCCAGCAGCCAAGGCGGGACAGGCTATGGCTACACCTTC.

In the case of this clonotype: One junction end disagrees with the germline gene, perhaps due to a read error. The chain is built from TRBV2 and TRBJ1-2; the D is unclear. The germline CDR1 and CDR2 sequences are SNHLY and FYNNEI. This CDR3 spans 13 amino acids. DNA of the CDR3: TGTGCCAGCAGTTATGTTCGGGTTCATGGCTACGCCTTC. This translates into CASSYVRVHGYAF. Combining the CDR3 with reference TRBV2 and TRBJ1-2 gives the whole variable domain EPEVTQTPSHQVTQMGQEVILRCVPISNHLYFYWYRQILGQKVEFLVSFYNNEISEKSEIFDDQFSVERPDGSNFTLKIRSTKLEDSAMYFCASSYVRVHGYAFGSGTRLTVV.

This clonotype appeared a few times. Possible read error: a much larger clone is one base away. The chain uses TRBV28 and TRBJ1-1, with a weak D call TRBD1 (6 bases). The germline V gene encodes CDR1 MDHEN and CDR2 SYDVKM. This CDR3 region has 11 residues. Here the CDR3 reads CASSNLRGASF. In DNA form, the CDR3 reads TGTGCCAGCAGTAACCTCAGGGGTGCTTCCTTT.

CDR3 bases: TGTGCCAGCAGCTCGAGCGACAGGTTTCTCTCTGGAAACACCATATATTTT. This gives the protein CASSSSDRFLSGNTIYF. V usage is TRBV11-1 and J usage is TRBJ1-3, with D perhaps TRBD1 (6 bases). The CDR3 totals 17 residues. The germline V gene has CDR1 SGHAT and CDR2 FQDESV (reference sequence). Trimming removed 4 bases at V and 0 bases at J, with 16 bases between. Supplemented by reference TRBV11-1 and TRBJ1-3, the full variable domain reads EAEVAQSPRYKITEKSQAVAFWCDPISGHATLYWYRQILGQGPELLVQFQDESVVDDSQLPKDRFSAERLKGVDSTLKIQPAELGDSAMYLCASSSSDRFLSGNTIYFGEGSWLTVV.

This clonotype has at least ten counts. The rearrangement joins TRBV6-1 to TRBJ1-2, with D tentatively TRBD1 (6 bases). The CDR3 loop spans 17 amino acids. V was pared by 1 base and J by 4 bases, with 19 bases between. CDR1 is MNHNS and CDR2 is SASEGT in the germline V gene. The DNA of the CDR3 is TGTGCCAGCAGTGAAGGCGTGCAGTTCGGGGGGGCCTATGGCTACACCTTC. Amino acid sequence: CASSEGVQFGGAYGYTF.

This clonotype was observed at least ten times. The V gene is TRBV20-1, the J gene TRBJ2-7; 8 bases fit TRBD2. The CDR3 loop spans 14 amino acids. Per the germline V gene, CDR1 is DFQATT and CDR2 is SNEGSKA (reference sequence). After removal of 6 bases from V and 1 base from J, the junction contained 8 bases not matched to a gene. The CDR3 DNA reads as TGCAGTGCAGTAGTAGCGGGGCGATCCTACGAGCAGTACTTC. Its protein is CSAVVAGRSYEQYF.

This clonotype was picked up many times. The gene calls are TRBV4-3 and TRBJ1-2; D possibly corresponds to TRBD1 (5 bases). The CDR3 is 16 amino acids. Trimming pared 0 bases from V and 3 bases from J, leaving 14 bases between. Germline V gene data show CDR1 as LGHNA and CDR2 as YSLEER. This CDR3 reads CASSQDPGIGDYGYTF. CDR3 bases: TGCGCCAGCAGCCAAGACCCAGGGATAGGCGACTATGGCTACACCTTC.

The V call is TRBV10-2, the J call TRBJ2-3; 7 bases fit TRBD2. V was clipped by 11 bases and J by 5 bases; unmatched bases: 10. Germline V gene sequence: CDR1 WSHSY, CDR2 SAAADI. The CDR3 has 13 amino acids. The CDR3 sequence: CAGLSGIGDTQYF. Written as DNA, the CDR3 is TGCGCCGGCCTAAGCGGGATCGGAGATACGCAGTATTTT.

Ten or more counts support this clonotype. The CDR3 nucleotides are TGCGCCAGCAGCCCCGACCGTATCACCGGGGAGCTGTTTTTT. It translates to CASSPDRITGELFF. This chain links TRBV4-3 with TRBJ2-2; D remains ambiguous. Germline CDR1 LGHNA, CDR2 YSLEER. This CDR3 region has 14 residues. The V and J ends lost 4 bases and 4 bases respectively, with 10 bases between them.

This clonotype was recorded at least ten times. The gene calls are TRBV7-9 and TRBJ1-2; perhaps TRBD1 as D (5 bases). Germline V gives CDR1 SEHNR, CDR2 FQNEAQ (reference sequence). The CDR3 spans 14 residues. The V and J ends lost 0 bases and 3 bases respectively, with 8 bases between them. The CDR3 bases are TGTGCCAGCAGCTTAGCGGCAGGGCACTATGGCTACACCTTC. Its translation is CASSLAAGHYGYTF.